This TCR beta chain was captured by sequencing in a study of T-cell memory formation after mild COVID-19. The CDR3 sequence is 14 residues long. From germline, CDR1 is KGHDR and CDR2 SFDVKD. V shed 12 bases and J shed 0 bases, with 16 bases lying between them. 5'RACE primed from the constant segment yielded TCR alpha and TCR beta cDNA libraries bearing sample barcodes and UMIs. TCRdb called the 5' RACE reads again in MiXCR, with one record for every CDR3 protein. The sample contains some 490,000 distinct CDR3 sequences, 15% to 20% of which appear only once. Turning to this clonotype: As yet, its antigen is unknown.

Broader study findings: Clones contracting across day 15 to 85 had a balanced CD4/CD8 profile; later expanding clones leaned CD4+.

This chain links TRBV24-1 with TRBJ1-1; the D gene is possibly TRBD1 (5 bases). The clonotype originates from an adult woman who had mild COVID-19 (a few samples of this study predate the infection). Cell type and time point are not known. Sequencing was performed on PBMCs or a T cell subset sorted from them (not recorded which). The CDR3, as DNA: TGTGCCGCCGGACGGAGGGGAATGAACACTGAAGCTTTCTTT. It translates to CAAGRRGMNTEAFF.